This T cell receptor (beta chain) originates from a study of control samples from healthy donors and cancer patients. Using immunoSEQ multiplex PCR, the repertoire was profiled, and TCRdb retains in-frame clones only, with some absent. The table has 170,000 or so clones, roughly 90% seen once. The length of the CDR3 is 8 residues. V was pared by 2 bases and J by 14 bases, with 2 bases between. Sequenced input: blood. The chain combines TRBV12-3 or TRBV12-4 with TRBJ2-3, with D hard to call. The sequence was obtained from a woman aged 50 to 60 in good health. Written as DNA, the CDR3 is TGTGCCAGCAGTTTACTGTATTTT. Amino acid sequence: CASSLLYF.